These 10 T cell receptor beta chains share one sample of origin, sequenced in a study of T cell repertoires in cytomegalovirus infection. TCRdb independently ran MiXCR on the reads; one entry per CDR3 protein. The table includes hundreds of thousands of distinct CDR3 sequences, approximately 24% detected once. Sequencing used CD8+ T cells from PBMCs. The receptors originated from a human donor in good health (CMV status not recorded). Some clones in this sample may be carry-over from other donors' samples.

This clonotype was recorded at least ten times. This rearrangement joins TRBV28 to TRBJ2-5, with D possibly being TRBD2 (5 bases). The CDR3 has 15 residues. CDR1 MDHEN and CDR2 SYDVKM come from the germline V gene. V was cut by 4 bases and J by 4 bases, with 16 bases left in between. The CDR3 protein is CASSSRTRAAETQYF. The DNA for the CDR3 is TGTGCCAGCAGTTCCCGGACGAGGGCTGCAGAGACCCAGTACTTC.

Many counts were recorded for this clonotype. The chain has TRBV7-9 and TRBJ2-4; D might be TRBD2 (5 bases). The CDR3 has 12 amino acids. Germline CDR1 and CDR2: SEHNR and FQNEAQ (reference sequence). V lost 7 bases and J lost 8, with 12 bases in between. CDR3 region: CASTSGKDIQYF. The CDR3 bases are TGTGCCAGCACCTCGGGGAAGGACATTCAGTACTTC.

This clonotype was detected a few times. The chain carries TRBV12-3 or TRBV12-4 and TRBJ2-5, with D unclear. Trimming removed 6 bases at V and 5 bases at J, with 19 bases between. This CDR3 comprises 15 residues. The CDR3 DNA is TGTGCCAGCAGCCCCCCGGGTCCCAGGCAGGAGACCCAGTACTTC. It specifies CASSPPGPRQETQYF.

This clonotype was seen just once. The chain is built from TRBV19 and TRBJ2-7; D might be TRBD2 (5 bases). The CDR3 totals 13 residues. Trimming left V 4 bases short and J 5 bases short, with 12 bases between. Germline CDR1 reads LNHDA; CDR2 reads SQIVND (reference sequence). The CDR3 region is CASSTALENEQYF. In DNA form, the CDR3 reads TGTGCCAGTAGTACAGCACTAGAAAACGAGCAGTACTTC.

The J gene is TRBJ1-4, the V gene TRBV6-4; TRBD1 matches 9 bases. Germline trimming cut 3 bases from V and 3 bases from J; bases unmatched to any gene: 17. This CDR3 has 20 residues. CDR1 is MRHNA and CDR2 is SNTAGT in the germline V gene. CDR3 region: CASSEIRAQGANTANEKLFF. In DNA form, the CDR3 reads TGTGCCAGCAGTGAAATTAGGGCACAGGGGGCGAATACTGCTAATGAAAAACTGTTTTTT.

The chain combines TRBV6-2 or TRBV6-3 with TRBJ2-5, with 9 positions matching TRBD2. There are 16 residues in the CDR3. The J segment lost 5 bases and the V segment lost 5 bases, leaving 12 bases of the junction unmatched. In germline, CDR1 is MNHEY, CDR2 SVGEGT. CDR3 DNA sequence: TGTGCCAGCAGTCCCACGACTAGCGGATTCTGGGAGACCCAGTACTTC. Translating it yields CASSPTTSGFWETQYF.

This clonotype was recorded many times. The chain joins TRBV28 to TRBJ2-7, with 7 bases matching TRBD2. The CDR3 runs to 15 residues. The germline CDR1 and CDR2 sequences are MDHEN and SYDVKM. V was pared by 5 bases and J by 3 bases, with 10 bases of the junction left unmatched. This CDR3 is CASSPALGGGYEQYV. The CDR3 DNA reads TGTGCCAGCAGTCCTGCCCTGGGGGGGGGCTACGAGCAGTACGTC.

This clonotype was picked up many times. V and J are TRBV7-2 and TRBJ2-7; perhaps TRBD1 as D (6 bases). The CDR3 runs 13 residues. Germline CDR1 is SGHTA and CDR2 is FQGNSA. V was cut by 5 bases and J by 7 bases, with 15 bases left in between. CDR3 DNA sequence: TGTGCCAGCAGCCAAGAGGGGGTGCGAGAGCAGTACTTC. It specifies CASSQEGVREQYF.

This rearrangement joins TRBV6-6 to TRBJ1-5; D gene uncertain. This CDR3 spans 15 amino acids. The ends were cut back, 6 bases at V and 0 bases at J, with 12 bases in the middle. Germline V gives CDR1 MNHNY, CDR2 SVGAGI (reference sequence). CDR3: CASSHGLGSNQPQHF. CDR3 sequence (DNA): TGTGCCAGCAGCCACGGGCTTGGTAGCAATCAGCCCCAGCATTTT.

The table lists this clonotype with many counts. The J gene is TRBJ2-2, the V gene TRBV6-1; D gene unclear. Germline CDR1 is MNHNS and CDR2 is SASEGT. The CDR3 is 16 residues long. Trimming pared 7 bases from V and 0 bases from J, leaving 15 bases between. The CDR3 region is CASIPSNGPNTGELFF. CDR3 coding DNA: TGTGCCAGCATACCTAGTAATGGGCCGAACACCGGGGAGCTGTTTTTT.